Described below is a single TCR beta chain sequence and its context. This sample was taken from a study of blood T cell repertoires in COVID-19. Germline V gives CDR1 MGHDK, CDR2 SYGVNS. The CDR3 totals 13 residues. Trimming shortened V by 6 bases and J by 7 bases, and 15 bases separated the two germline ends. Assay: immunoSEQ multiplex PCR; the TCRdb copy retains only in-frame clones and omits some. This sample has about 290,000 clones, with just under 90% found just once. The sequence was obtained from a woman in her twenties or thirties with COVID-19, enrolled during active disease. Input material: peripheral blood. The chain carries TRBV25-1 and TRBJ1-1; D possibly corresponds to TRBD1 (5 bases). As DNA, the CDR3 is TGTGCCAGCAGGCGGCAAGGGGAGGTTGAAGCTTTCTTT. This gives the protein CASRRQGEVEAFF.